This T cell receptor (beta chain) was captured by sequencing in a study of early T cells in non-severe SARS-CoV-2 infection. Study-level background: Bulk RNA from unsorted whole blood was sequenced; chains were unpaired. Study-level findings and limits: Anti-spike CD8 responses were favored in VDJdb matching, and private and CD4 specificities were missed.

Researchers tagged individual cDNA molecules with unique molecular identifiers. TCRdb independently ran MiXCR on the 5' RACE reads; one entry per CDR3 protein. The data show 70,000 to 75,000 distinct CDR3 sequences, about 12% seen once. The CDR3 covers 15 residues. With 3 bases removed from V and 8 bases from J, the gap between germline ends came to 19 bases. Of note for this clonotype: Its cognate antigen is unknown.

The chain couples TRBV12-3 or TRBV12-4 to TRBJ1-2; possible D gene TRBD1, 6 bases. This sequence originates from an adult who was a healthcare worker with PCR-confirmed SARS-CoV-2 infection or an uninfected control (not recorded which). The sample comprised whole blood. CDR3 region: CASSLVRRGAGGYTF. The CDR3 DNA reads TGTGCCAGCAGTTTGGTCCGACGGGGGGCTGGAGGCTACACCTTC.